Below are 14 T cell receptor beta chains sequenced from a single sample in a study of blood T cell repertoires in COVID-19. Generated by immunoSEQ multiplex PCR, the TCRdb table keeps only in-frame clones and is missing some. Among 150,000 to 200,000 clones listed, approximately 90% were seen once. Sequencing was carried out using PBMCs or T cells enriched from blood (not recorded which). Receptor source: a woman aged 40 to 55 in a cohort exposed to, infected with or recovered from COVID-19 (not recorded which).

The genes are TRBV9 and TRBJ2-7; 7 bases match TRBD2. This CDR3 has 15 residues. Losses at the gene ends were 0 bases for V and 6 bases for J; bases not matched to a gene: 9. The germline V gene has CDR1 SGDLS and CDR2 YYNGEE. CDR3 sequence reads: CASSVVGTMTSEQYF. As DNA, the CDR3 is TGTGCCAGCAGCGTAGTCGGGACTATGACGTCCGAGCAGTACTTC.

Here the CDR3 reads CASSLLTVAPYEQYF. CDR3 nucleotide sequence: TGTGCCAGCAGCTTGCTAACAGTCGCGCCCTACGAGCAGTACTTC. J is TRBJ2-7 and V is TRBV5-4; D is uncertain. CDR3 size: 15 residues. CDR1 and CDR2 from the germline V gene are SGHNT and YYREEE (reference sequence). The ends were cut back, 1 base at V and 2 bases at J, with 13 bases in the middle.

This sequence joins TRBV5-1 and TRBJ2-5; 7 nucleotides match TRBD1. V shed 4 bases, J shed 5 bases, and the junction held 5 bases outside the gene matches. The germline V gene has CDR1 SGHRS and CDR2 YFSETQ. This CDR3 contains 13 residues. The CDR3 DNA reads TGCGCCAGCAGCACCCGGGACAGCGAGACCCAGTACTTC. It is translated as CASSTRDSETQYF.

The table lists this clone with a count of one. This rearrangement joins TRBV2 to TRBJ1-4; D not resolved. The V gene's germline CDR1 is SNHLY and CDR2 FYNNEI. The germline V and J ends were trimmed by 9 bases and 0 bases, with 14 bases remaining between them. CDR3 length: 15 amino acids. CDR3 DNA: TGTGCCAGTTACGGTACTTCTGCAACTAATGAAAAACTGTTTTTT. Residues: CASYGTSATNEKLFF.

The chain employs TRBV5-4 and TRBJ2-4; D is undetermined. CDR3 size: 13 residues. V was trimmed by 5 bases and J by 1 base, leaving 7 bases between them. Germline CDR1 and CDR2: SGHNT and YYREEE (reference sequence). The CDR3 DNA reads TGTGCCAGCAGTAATTCGGCCAAAAACATTCAGTACTTC. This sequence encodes CASSNSAKNIQYF.

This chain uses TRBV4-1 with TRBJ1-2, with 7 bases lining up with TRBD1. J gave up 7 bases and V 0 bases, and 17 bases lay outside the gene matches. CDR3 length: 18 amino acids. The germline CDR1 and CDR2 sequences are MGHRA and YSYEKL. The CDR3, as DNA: TGCGCCAGCAGCCAAGAGGCCTGGTCACAGGGGATCCTTCTTGGCTACACCTTC. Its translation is CASSQEAWSQGILLGYTF.

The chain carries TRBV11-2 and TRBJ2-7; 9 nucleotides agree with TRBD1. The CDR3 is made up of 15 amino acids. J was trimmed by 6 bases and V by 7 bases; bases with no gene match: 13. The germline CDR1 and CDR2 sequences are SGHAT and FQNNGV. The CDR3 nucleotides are TGTGCCAGCACCCCGAGGGGACAGGGATTTGGCGAGCAGTACTTC. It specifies CASTPRGQGFGEQYF. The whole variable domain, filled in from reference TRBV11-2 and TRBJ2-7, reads EAGVAQSPRYKIIEKRQSVAFWCNPISGHATLYWYQQILGQGPKLLIQFQNNGVVDDSQLPKDRFSAERLKGVDSTLKIQPAKLEDSAVYLCASTPRGQGFGEQYFGPGTRLTVT.

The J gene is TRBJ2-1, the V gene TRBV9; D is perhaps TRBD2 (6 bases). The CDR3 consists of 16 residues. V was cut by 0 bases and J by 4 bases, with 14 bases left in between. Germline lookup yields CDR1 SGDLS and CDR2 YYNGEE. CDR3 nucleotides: TGTGCCAGCAGCGTAGGTGGAGGGAATTCATACAATGAGCAGTTCTTC. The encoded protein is CASSVGGGNSYNEQFF.

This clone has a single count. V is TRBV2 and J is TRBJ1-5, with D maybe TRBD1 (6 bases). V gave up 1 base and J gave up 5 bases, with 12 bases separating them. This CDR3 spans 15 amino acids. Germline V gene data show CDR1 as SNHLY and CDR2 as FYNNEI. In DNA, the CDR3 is TGTGCCAGCAGTGAAGAGGCAGGGGTTGATCAGCCCCAGCATTTT. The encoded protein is CASSEEAGVDQPQHF.

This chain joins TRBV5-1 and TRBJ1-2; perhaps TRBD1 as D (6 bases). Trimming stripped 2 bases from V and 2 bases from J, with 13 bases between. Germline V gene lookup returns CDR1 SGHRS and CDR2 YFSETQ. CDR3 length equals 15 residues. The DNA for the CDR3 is TGCGCCAGCAGCTTCAACAGGGAGACGAACTATGGCTACACCTTC. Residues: CASSFNRETNYGYTF.

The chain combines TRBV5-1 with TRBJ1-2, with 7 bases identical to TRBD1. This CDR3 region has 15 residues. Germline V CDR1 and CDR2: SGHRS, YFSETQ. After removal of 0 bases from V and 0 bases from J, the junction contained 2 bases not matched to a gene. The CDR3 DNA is TGCGCCAGCAGCTTGGCCGGGACAGCTAACTATGGCTACACCTTC. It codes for CASSLAGTANYGYTF.

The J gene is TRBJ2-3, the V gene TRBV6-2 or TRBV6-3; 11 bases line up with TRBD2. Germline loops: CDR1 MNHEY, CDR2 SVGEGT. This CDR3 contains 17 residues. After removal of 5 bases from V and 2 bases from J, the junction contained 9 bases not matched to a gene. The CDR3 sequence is CASSQTLAGGFTDTQYF. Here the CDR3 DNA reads TGTGCCAGCAGTCAAACGTTAGCGGGGGGGTTCACAGATACGCAGTATTTT.

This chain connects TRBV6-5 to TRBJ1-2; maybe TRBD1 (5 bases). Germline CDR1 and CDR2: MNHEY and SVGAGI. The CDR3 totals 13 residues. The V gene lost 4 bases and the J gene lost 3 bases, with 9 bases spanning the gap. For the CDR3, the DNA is TGTGCCAGCAGTTCCCAGGGTTACTATGGCTACACCTTC. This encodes CASSSQGYYGYTF.

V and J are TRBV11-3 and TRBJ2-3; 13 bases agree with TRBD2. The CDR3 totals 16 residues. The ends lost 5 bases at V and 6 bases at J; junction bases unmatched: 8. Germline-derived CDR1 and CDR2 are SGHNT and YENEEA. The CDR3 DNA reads TGTGCCAGCAGCGAAGGACTAGCGGGAGTCGTCGATACGCAGTATTTT. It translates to CASSEGLAGVVDTQYF. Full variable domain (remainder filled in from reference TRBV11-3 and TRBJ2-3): EAGVVQSPRYKIIEKKQPVAFWCNPISGHNTLYWYLQNLGQGPELLIRYENEEAVDDSQLPKDRFSAERLKGVDSTLKIQPAELGDSAVYLCASSEGLAGVVDTQYFGPGTRLTVL.